Listed here are 28 T cell receptor beta chains from one sample, sequenced in a study of blood T cell repertoires in COVID-19. The method was immunoSEQ multiplex PCR; TCRdb's version includes in-frame clones alone and lacks a portion of them. The data contain about 240,000 clones, around 87% of them singletons. Specimen: peripheral blood. Receptor source: a woman aged 70-85 years with active or convalescent COVID-19.

This chain links TRBV7-2 with TRBJ2-7, with 8 bases identical to TRBD2. J lost 0 bases, V lost 4 bases, and 2 bases had no gene match. The germline CDR1 and CDR2 sequences are SGHTA and FQGNSA. The CDR3 spans 14 residues. CDR3 nucleotides: TGTGCCAGCAGCTCGGGGGGGAGCTCCTACGAGCAGTACTTC. This sequence encodes CASSSGGSSYEQYF.

The chain joins TRBV10-3 to TRBJ1-2; 7 bases are shared with TRBD1. Trimming cost V 2 bases and J 7 bases; bases outside gene matches: 4. The CDR3 totals 13 residues. CDR1 and CDR2 from the germline V gene are ENHRY and SYGVKD. As DNA, the CDR3 is TGTGCCATCAGTGAGACAGGGGTTAGTGGCTACACCTTC. It yields the protein CAISETGVSGYTF.

This rearrangement joins TRBV5-1 to TRBJ1-1; D uncertain. Germline V gene lookup returns CDR1 SGHRS and CDR2 YFSETQ. The CDR3 is made up of 15 amino acids. V lost 4 bases and J lost 3, with 16 bases in between. The CDR3 DNA sequence: TGCGCCAGCAGCCGGGGTGGGGAGGAGGACACTGAAGCTTTCTTT. It specifies CASSRGGEEDTEAFF.

The chain links TRBV5-4 to TRBJ2-2, with D possibly matching TRBD2 (7 bases). Per germline, CDR1 SGHNT and CDR2 YYREEE (reference sequence). The CDR3 totals 17 residues. Trimming removed 3 bases at V and 5 bases at J, with 20 bases between. The CDR3 loop reads CASSSKVGGRRTGELFF. In nucleotides, the CDR3 is TGTGCCAGCAGCTCCAAGGTGGGGGGGCGGAGAACCGGGGAGCTGTTTTTT.

The rearrangement joins TRBV5-1 to TRBJ2-3; D is undetermined. Per the germline V gene, CDR1 is SGHRS and CDR2 is YFSETQ. V was clipped by 0 bases and J by 5 bases, with 4 bases between them. The CDR3 contains 12 residues. The CDR3 reads CASSLERDTQYF. The CDR3, as DNA: TGCGCCAGCAGCTTGGAGAGAGATACGCAGTATTTT. Complete variable domain (other parts from reference TRBV5-1 and TRBJ2-3): KAGVTQTPRYLIKTRGQQVTLSCSPISGHRSVSWYQQTPGQGLQFLFEYFSETQRNKGNFPGRFSGRQFSNSRSEMNVSTLELGDSALYLCASSLERDTQYFGPGTRLTVL.

CDR3 loop: CASSEARGGLGTDTQYF. The DNA of the CDR3 is TGCGCCAGCAGTGAGGCGCGGGGGGGCCTCGGAACAGATACGCAGTATTTT. J is TRBJ2-3 and V is TRBV10-1, with TRBD2 matching over 9 bases. The germline V gene encodes CDR1 WNHNN and CDR2 SYGVQD (reference sequence). The CDR3 covers 17 residues. Trimming at V came to 2 bases and at J to 3 bases, leaving 9 bases not matched to a gene.

This chain joins TRBV4-3 and TRBJ2-3, with 7 bases fitting TRBD1. Germline V gene sequence: CDR1 LGHNA, CDR2 YSLEER. The CDR3 is 18 residues long. The V gene end was trimmed by 5 bases and the J gene end by 4 bases; junction bases not matched to a gene: 18. This chain's CDR3 is CASSSQPIGQARPDTQYF. The CDR3 DNA reads as TGCGCCAGCAGCTCCCAACCCATCGGACAGGCCCGGCCAGATACGCAGTATTTT.

This clone was picked up one time. The chain joins TRBV7-6 to TRBJ1-5; 8 nucleotides agree with TRBD1. V dropped 5 bases and J dropped 2; count of bases not matched to a gene: 11. The length of the CDR3 is 17 residues. The V gene's germline CDR1 is SGHVS and CDR2 FNYEAQ. For the CDR3, the DNA is TGTGCCAGCAGCGCCGCCCAGGGGGCGCGGGGCAATCAGCCCCAGCATTTT. It is translated as CASSAAQGARGNQPQHF.

CDR3 bases: TGTGCCAGCAGCTTAACGGCAGGGCAAGGAAACACCATATATTTT. As protein: CASSLTAGQGNTIYF. V gene TRBV7-2 combines with J gene TRBJ1-3, with a possible D match to TRBD1 (5 bases). CDR1 and CDR2 from the germline V gene are SGHTA and FQGNSA. V was cut by 2 bases and J by 4 bases, with 12 bases left in between. The CDR3 runs to 15 residues.

The gene calls are TRBV6-5 and TRBJ2-1; TRBD2 matches at 11 bases. Looked up from germline, CDR1 is MNHEY and CDR2 is SVGAGI. The CDR3 spans 15 residues. V was pared by 5 bases and J by 10 bases, with 10 bases of the junction left unmatched. The DNA for the CDR3 is TGTGCCAGCAGTCCAATTCTAGCGGGGGGAGGGGAGCAGTTCTTC. It encodes CASSPILAGGGEQFF.

The chain carries TRBV7-2 and TRBJ2-3; TRBD1 might be the D (5 bases). Germline loops: CDR1 SGHTA, CDR2 FQGNSA. Trimming left V 1 base short and J 2 bases short, with 10 bases between. This CDR3 spans 15 amino acids. The CDR3 sequence is CASSLGGQHTDTQYF. As DNA, the CDR3 is TGTGCCAGCAGCTTAGGGGGCCAGCACACAGATACGCAGTATTTT.

J is TRBJ2-2 and V is TRBV7-6, with 11 bases fitting TRBD1. This CDR3 contains 15 residues. V was pared by 4 bases and J by 4 bases, with 2 bases of the junction left unmatched. Germline V gene sequence: CDR1 SGHVS, CDR2 FNYEAQ. The CDR3 nucleotides read TGTGCCAGCAGCTGGGGACAGGGGGGCACCGGGGAGCTGTTTTTT. Translation gives CASSWGQGGTGELFF.

The J gene is TRBJ2-1, the V gene TRBV6-6, with D possibly matching TRBD1 (7 bases). Trimming stripped 2 bases from V and 6 bases from J, with 14 bases between. CDR3 length equals 15 residues. Germline values: CDR1 MNHNY, CDR2 SVGAGI (reference sequence). CDR3 residues: CASSYGQGGSNEQFF. In DNA, the CDR3 is TGTGCCAGCAGTTACGGGCAGGGGGGCAGCAATGAGCAGTTCTTC.

The chain is built from TRBV6-5 and TRBJ1-1; D is unclear. The CDR3 is made up of 13 amino acids. Germline V gives CDR1 MNHEY, CDR2 SVGAGI. Trimming took off 2 bases at V and 8 bases at J, with 12 bases between the two ends. The CDR3 loop reads CASSYTPSQEAFF. The CDR3 region has the DNA TGTGCCAGCAGTTACACACCATCCCAGGAAGCTTTCTTT.

The V call is TRBV4-3, the J call TRBJ1-2, with TRBD1 matching 7 bases. With V trimmed by 0 bases and J by 8 bases, 6 bases remained unmatched. CDR3 size: 14 residues. Germline loops: CDR1 LGHNA, CDR2 YSLEER. CDR3 amino acids: CASSQEQGMGGYTF. The CDR3 nucleotides read TGCGCCAGCAGCCAAGAACAGGGGATGGGCGGCTACACCTTC.

About this clone: Other DNA sequences of this sample code for an identical CDR3. The rearrangement joins TRBV12-3 or TRBV12-4 to TRBJ1-1; D is ambiguous. Trimming removed 3 bases from V and 1 base from J, with 6 bases in between. The CDR3 loop spans 13 amino acids. As DNA, the CDR3 is TGTGCCAGCAGTTTTCGGGAGAACACTGAAGCTTTCTTT. Translated, it gives CASSFRENTEAFF.

CDR3 nucleotide sequence: TGTGCCAGCTCTGTGAAGGCCGGCGGGGAGCAGTACTTC. This encodes CASSVKAGGEQYF. The chain combines TRBV12-3 or TRBV12-4 with TRBJ2-7; D might be TRBD2 (5 bases). The CDR3 has 13 amino acids. V was shortened by 8 bases and J by 7 bases, with 18 bases between the two germline ends.

The chain recombines TRBV1 with TRBJ1-2; no DNA check was done on the table's D call, TRBD1. TRBV1 is shown as a pseudogene. The CDR3 loop spans 16 amino acids. The CDR3 nucleotides read TGCACCAGCAGCCAAGGGATGAGGGGGCGCAGATATGGCTACACCTTC. The encoded protein is CTSSQGMRGRRYGYTF.

This clone was observed once. This sequence joins TRBV7-2 and TRBJ1-4, with D possibly being TRBD1 (5 bases). The CDR3 has 15 amino acids. Germline assignment: CDR1 SGHTA and CDR2 FQGNSA. The germline V and J ends were trimmed by 2 bases and 8 bases, with 15 bases remaining between them. The CDR3 protein is CASSLRSGVKEKLFF. The CDR3 DNA sequence: TGTGCCAGCAGCTTACGATCGGGGGTTAAAGAAAAACTGTTTTTT.

The rearrangement joins TRBV6-1 to TRBJ1-1, with D perhaps matching TRBD1 (5 bases). Germline CDR1 is MNHNS and CDR2 is SASEGT. V lost 1 base, J lost 7 bases, and 13 bases lay in between. The CDR3 loop spans 14 amino acids. CDR3: CASSEVQGTIEAFF. In DNA form, the CDR3 reads TGTGCCAGCAGTGAAGTTCAGGGAACCATTGAAGCTTTCTTT.

The rearrangement uses TRBV27 and TRBJ2-2, with 11 bases aligning to TRBD2. The CDR3 is 18 amino acids. Germline values: CDR1 MNHEY, CDR2 SMNVEV (reference sequence). J lost 1 base, V lost 3 bases, and 7 bases had no gene match. The CDR3 reads CASSFGHGLAGNTGELFF. The CDR3 DNA reads as TGTGCCAGCAGTTTTGGTCACGGACTAGCGGGGAACACCGGGGAGCTGTTTTTT.

V is TRBV18 and J is TRBJ2-7; D ambiguous. Trimming removed 3 bases at V and 4 bases at J, with 4 bases between. This CDR3 comprises 11 residues. From germline, CDR1 is KGHSH and CDR2 LQKENI. The CDR3 loop reads CASSPQYEQYF. The CDR3 DNA reads TGTGCCAGCTCACCTCAGTACGAGCAGTACTTC.

V usage is TRBV7-2 and J usage is TRBJ2-3, with 8 bases aligning to TRBD2. CDR1 and CDR2 from the germline V gene are SGHTA and FQGNSA. V shed 5 bases and J 6 bases; nucleotides not matched to a gene: 7. CDR3 length: 14 residues. CDR3 amino acids: CASSTTGGPDTQYF. CDR3 bases: TGTGCCAGCAGCACAACGGGGGGGCCGGATACGCAGTATTTT.

The V and J genes are TRBV5-4 and TRBJ1-2; TRBD1 might be the D (6 bases). The germline V gene has CDR1 SGHNT and CDR2 YYREEE (reference sequence). The CDR3 is made up of 12 amino acids. V was pared by 7 bases and J by 10 bases, with 17 bases between. CDR3 amino acids: CASREQGVTYTF. CDR3 bases: TGTGCCAGCCGAGAACAGGGAGTGACCTACACCTTC.

A single count supports this clone. The chain recombines TRBV5-4 with TRBJ1-2; D is ambiguous. The length of the CDR3 is 13 residues. V was pared by 0 bases and J by 7 bases, with 10 bases between. Germline CDR1 SGHNT, CDR2 YYREEE (reference sequence). CDR3 in DNA: TGTGCCAGCAGCTTGGTCGGAGGTAGTGGCTACACCTTC. The encoded protein is CASSLVGGSGYTF.

The chain combines TRBV6-2 or TRBV6-3 with TRBJ1-1, with D possibly matching TRBD1 (5 bases). The V gene lost 0 bases and the J gene lost 1 base, with 9 bases spanning the gap. The CDR3 runs 15 residues. Germline CDR1 MNHEY, CDR2 SVGEGT. The CDR3 spells CASSYSTQGNTEAFF. CDR3 sequence (DNA): TGTGCCAGCAGTTACTCGACCCAGGGGAACACTGAAGCTTTCTTT.

The chain joins TRBV5-1 to TRBJ1-4; no clear D. CDR1 and CDR2 from the germline V gene are SGHRS and YFSETQ. V was shortened by 2 bases and J by 8 bases, with 7 bases between the two germline ends. The CDR3 extends over 12 amino acids. For the CDR3, the DNA is TGCGCCAGCAGCTTAGCGGGAGAAAAACTGTTTTTT. It encodes CASSLAGEKLFF.

This clone was observed once. V is TRBV6-5 and J is TRBJ1-1, with D hard to call. The germline V and J ends were trimmed by 5 bases and 0 bases, with 7 bases remaining between them. This CDR3 region has 13 residues. Germline-derived CDR1 and CDR2 are MNHEY and SVGAGI. CDR3 DNA sequence: TGTGCCAGCAGTAATGACTTGAACACTGAAGCTTTCTTT. This translates into CASSNDLNTEAFF.